These 21 T cell receptor beta chains originate from one sample sequenced in a study of prognosis after radiotherapy for stage I lung cancer. Template was genomic DNA; TCR beta CDR3 amplified in two multiplex PCR rounds. For every TRBV and TRBJ gene, a specific primer was used in first-round PCR. TCRdb re-derived calls from the multiplex PCR reads in MiXCR, one entry per CDR3 protein. The sample records 11,000 or so distinct CDR3 sequences, around 40% being singletons. The input for sequencing was PBMCs, taken before or after stereotactic body radiation therapy (not recorded which). These receptors were obtained from a donor over 45 with non-small cell lung cancer.

The chain carries TRBV6-2 or TRBV6-3 and TRBJ2-1, with D unclear. CDR1 is MNHEY and CDR2 is SVGEGT in the germline V gene. V shed 0 bases and J shed 0 bases, with 12 bases lying between them. This CDR3 has 17 residues. DNA of the CDR3: TGTGCCAGCAGTTACTCTTTTGAGGCCTACTCCTACAATGAGCAGTTCTTC. Its translation: CASSYSFEAYSYNEQFF.

This clonotype was observed at least ten times. The V and J genes are TRBV11-1 and TRBJ2-7; D tentatively fits TRBD1 or TRBD2 (6 bases each). The CDR3 length is 13 residues. Between the trimmed V and J ends, which lost 6 bases and 2 bases, there was a span of 11 bases. CDR1 is SGHAT and CDR2 is FQDESV in the germline V gene (reference sequence). As DNA, the CDR3 is TGTGCCAGCAGGCGGGACAACACCTACGAGCAGTACTTC. It yields the protein CASRRDNTYEQYF.

Only a few counts were recorded for this clonotype. The chain joins TRBV6-1 to TRBJ2-7, with TRBD2 as a possible D gene (6 bases). Trimming shortened V by 3 bases and J by 5 bases, and 14 bases separated the two germline ends. CDR1 MNHNS and CDR2 SASEGT come from the germline V gene. The CDR3 sequence is 14 residues long. The CDR3 sequence is CASSEVLGEDEQYF. The DNA of the CDR3 is TGTGCCAGCAGTGAGGTTTTAGGGGAGGACGAGCAGTACTTC.

V and J are TRBV20-1 and TRBJ1-6, with D uncertain. V was clipped by 7 bases and J by 1 base, with 20 bases between them. Looked up from germline, CDR1 is DFQATT and CDR2 is SNEGSKA (reference sequence). This CDR3 is built from 17 residues. The DNA of the CDR3 is TGCAGTGTTCGTCGCGGGTTTGGTGTTTCCTATAATTCACCCCTCCACTTT. The encoded protein is CSVRRGFGVSYNSPLHF.

The CDR3 DNA sequence: TGTGCCAGCACCAGGTATAGCAATCAGCCCCAGCATTTT. Protein: CASTRYSNQPQHF. The rearrangement joins TRBV5-8 to TRBJ1-5; D is unresolved. V was trimmed by 6 bases and J by 0 bases, leaving 7 bases between them. The germline CDR1 and CDR2 sequences are SGHTS and YDEGEE. This CDR3 region has 13 residues.

This clonotype occurred many times. One base away lies a much larger clone, so this may be a sequencing read error. The chain links TRBV4-3 to TRBJ2-1; 14 nucleotides line up with TRBD2. Germline V gene lookup returns CDR1 LGHNA and CDR2 YSLEER. V shed 8 bases, J shed 6 bases, and the junction held 12 bases outside the gene matches. The CDR3 runs 17 residues. This chain's CDR3 is CASGTREGLAGVNEQFF. CDR3 in DNA: TGCGCCAGCGGCACAAGGGAGGGACTAGCGGGAGTCAATGAGCAGTTCTTC.

The CDR3, as DNA: TGTGCCAGCATTCGCGACAGGGAGGGGAACTATGGCTACACCTTC. This translates into CASIRDREGNYGYTF. This chain uses TRBV6-2 or TRBV6-3 with TRBJ1-2, with TRBD1 matching 7 bases. CDR3 size: 15 residues. V lost 7 bases to trimming and J lost 2 bases; unmatched junction nucleotides: 10. Germline CDR1 reads MNHEY; CDR2 reads SVGEGT.

This clonotype was detected many times. J is TRBJ2-6 and V is TRBV28; no reliable D call. The germline V and J ends were trimmed by 3 bases and 2 bases, with 14 bases remaining between them. Germline V gene data show CDR1 as MDHEN and CDR2 as SYDVKM. The CDR3 runs to 17 residues. CDR3 nucleotides: TGTGCCAGCAGTTTTGAATTGTGGAACCCTGGGGCCAACGTCCTGACTTTC. Translation: CASSFELWNPGANVLTF.

This clonotype rates as medium-sized. This rearrangement joins TRBV27 to TRBJ2-1, with D tentatively TRBD2 (7 bases). The CDR3 runs 13 residues. Trimming shortened V by 7 bases and J by 6 bases, and 13 bases separated the two germline ends. Germline values: CDR1 MNHEY, CDR2 SMNVEV (reference sequence). The DNA for the CDR3 is TGTGCCAGCAAGGGGGGGATGGGCAATGAGCAGTTCTTC. Its translation is CASKGGMGNEQFF.

There are many counts of this clonotype. CDR3 amino acids: CASSPGQGWTEAFF. DNA for the CDR3: TGCGCCAGCAGCCCAGGACAGGGGTGGACTGAAGCTTTCTTT. V usage is TRBV4-3 and J usage is TRBJ1-1, with 9 bases that match TRBD1. Germline V CDR1 and CDR2: LGHNA, YSLEER. V trimming: 4 bases; J trimming: 5 bases; junction bases outside the gene matches: 5. This CDR3 has 14 amino acids.

This chain uses TRBV5-1 with TRBJ1-3, with unresolved D. The ends were cut back, 0 bases at V and 0 bases at J, with 7 bases in the middle. Germline CDR1 and CDR2: SGHRS and YFSETQ. The CDR3 is 15 residues long. CDR3 loop: CASSLGRNSGNTIYF. For the CDR3, the DNA is TGCGCCAGCAGCTTGGGCCGGAACTCTGGAAACACCATATATTTT.

This clonotype counts as medium-sized. This rearrangement joins TRBV4-1 to TRBJ2-1; no definite D call. CDR3 size: 13 residues. Trimming pared 0 bases from V and 7 bases from J, leaving 7 bases between. Germline CDR1 reads MGHRA; CDR2 reads YSYEKL. CDR3 in amino acids: CASSQDFSNEQFF. The CDR3 nucleotides read TGCGCCAGCAGCCAAGATTTCTCGAATGAGCAGTTCTTC.

Details on this clonotype: A far larger clone is one base from this, pointing to a likely read error. J is TRBJ1-6 and V is TRBV7-6; 7 bases fit TRBD1. Trimming at V came to 5 bases and at J to 6 bases, leaving 10 bases not matched to a gene. This CDR3 has 16 residues. Germline values: CDR1 SGHVS, CDR2 FNYEAQ. In DNA, the CDR3 is TGTGCCAGCAGCGGATCGACAGGGACCCTTAATTCACCCCTCCACTTT. Translation gives CASSGSTGTLNSPLHF.

This clonotype was counted many times. The chain joins TRBV29-1 to TRBJ1-4; D might be TRBD1 (5 bases). Germline assignment: CDR1 SQVTM and CDR2 ANQGSEA. The V and J ends lost 4 bases and 5 bases respectively, with 14 bases between them. The CDR3 covers 14 residues. CDR3 in DNA: TGCAGCGTTGTCCAGGGACTTCTGAATGAAAAACTGTTTTTT. Amino acid sequence: CSVVQGLLNEKLFF. The full variable domain, with the rest looked up from reference TRBV29-1 and TRBJ1-4, is SAVISQKPSRDICQRGTSLTIQCQVDSQVTMMFWYRQQPGQSLTLIATANQGSEATYESGFVIDKFPISRPNLTFSTLTVSNMSPEDSSIYLCSVVQGLLNEKLFFGSGTQLSVL.

This clonotype was observed at least ten times. The V and J genes are TRBV5-4 and TRBJ1-2; 7 positions agree with TRBD1. Unmatched junction bases numbered 3, after V lost 2 bases and J lost 2 bases. Germline CDR1 and CDR2: SGHNT and YYREEE (reference sequence). The CDR3 has 14 residues. CDR3 residues: CASSFRQGNYGYTF. Here the CDR3 DNA reads TGTGCCAGCAGCTTTAGACAGGGCAACTATGGCTACACCTTC.

On this clonotype: A far larger clone lies a single base away; this is likely a read error. CDR3 in amino acids: CASRRTGGVNERFF. The CDR3 DNA sequence: TGTGCCAGCAGACGTACTGGGGGGGTGAATGAGCGGTTCTTC. The chain joins TRBV6-2 or TRBV6-3 to TRBJ2-1; 7 bases agree with TRBD2. The CDR3 runs 14 residues. Germline CDR1 and CDR2: MNHEY and SVGEGT.

About this clonotype itself: A read error may be the cause here, since a much bigger clone is one base away. This chain uses TRBV20-1 with TRBJ2-5; D is possibly TRBD1 or TRBD2 (5 bases each). From germline, CDR1 is DFQATT and CDR2 SNEGSKA (reference sequence). There are 16 residues in the CDR3. The CDR3 sequence: CSAAGTGTRIQETHYF. In nucleotides, the CDR3 is TGCAGTGCTGCCGGGACCGGAACCAGAATCCAAGAGACCCATTACTTC.

There are many counts of this clonotype. Compared with germline, one end of the junction differs, possibly owing to a read error. The V and J genes are TRBV7-7 and TRBJ2-3, with a possible D match to TRBD1 (7 bases). The CDR3 is 18 residues long. The germline V gene encodes CDR1 SSHAT and CDR2 FNYEAQ (reference sequence). The CDR3 nucleotides are TGTGCTAGCAGCTTATATCCCTGGCAGGGGGGATACACAGATACGCAGTATTTT. It encodes CASSLYPWQGGYTDTQYF.

Only one count was recorded for this clonotype. The V call is TRBV13, the J call TRBJ2-6, with 11 bases aligning to TRBD1. Germline V lookup: CDR1 PRHDT, CDR2 FYEKMQ (reference sequence). Trimming took 3 bases from V and 2 from J; bases not matched to a gene: 6. This CDR3 is built from 18 residues. In DNA form, the CDR3 reads TGTGCCAGCAGCTTTGACGGGACAGGGGGACCTGGGGCCAACGTCCTGACTTTC. This encodes CASSFDGTGGPGANVLTF. Together with reference TRBV13 and TRBJ2-6, the CDR3 gives the full variable domain: AAGVIQSPRHLIKEKRETATLKCYPIPRHDTVYWYQQGPGQDPQFLISFYEKMQSDKGSIPDRFSAQQFSDYHSELNMSSLELGDSALYFCASSFDGTGGPGANVLTFGAGSRLTVL.

The V gene is TRBV12-5, the J gene TRBJ2-3; TRBD1 agrees at 7 bases. V trimming: 5 bases; J trimming: 6 bases; junction bases outside the gene matches: 11. The CDR3 covers 15 residues. Germline V gene data show CDR1 as LGHNT and CDR2 as FRNRAP. This CDR3 is CASGVKTGRWDTQYF. The CDR3 nucleotides are TGTGCTAGTGGTGTCAAGACAGGGCGGTGGGATACGCAGTATTTT.

Many counts were recorded for this clonotype. V and J are TRBV12-3 or TRBV12-4 and TRBJ2-7; D call uncertain. The CDR3 runs 15 residues. V lost 6 bases, J lost 9 bases, and 24 bases lay in between. The CDR3 nucleotides are TGTGCCAGCAGCCTGATCACGACTGTCCCTACGGGGCAGTACTTC. It codes for CASSLITTVPTGQYF.